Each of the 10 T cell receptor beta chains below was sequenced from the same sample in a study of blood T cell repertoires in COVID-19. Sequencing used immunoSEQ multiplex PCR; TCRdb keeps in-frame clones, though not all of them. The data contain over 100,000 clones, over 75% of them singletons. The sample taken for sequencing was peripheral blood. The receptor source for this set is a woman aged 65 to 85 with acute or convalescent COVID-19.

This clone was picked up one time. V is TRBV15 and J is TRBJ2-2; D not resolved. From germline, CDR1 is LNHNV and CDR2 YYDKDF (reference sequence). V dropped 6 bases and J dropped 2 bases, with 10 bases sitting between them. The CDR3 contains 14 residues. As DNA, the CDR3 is TGTGCCACCAGGGCCGGGTCCAACACCGGGGAGCTGTTTTTT. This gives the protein CATRAGSNTGELFF. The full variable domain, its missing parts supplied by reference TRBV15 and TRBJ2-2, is DAMVIQNPRYQVTQFGKPVTLSCSQTLNHNVMYWYQQKSSQAPKLLFHYYDKDFNNEADTPDNFQSRRPNTSFCFLDIRSPGLGDTAMYLCATRAGSNTGELFFGEGSRLTVL.

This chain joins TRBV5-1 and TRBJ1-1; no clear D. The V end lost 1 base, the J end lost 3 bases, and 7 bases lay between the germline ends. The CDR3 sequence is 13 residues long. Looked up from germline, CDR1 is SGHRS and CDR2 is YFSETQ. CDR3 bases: TGCGCCAGCAGCTTGAATGGAGACACTGAAGCTTTCTTT. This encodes CASSLNGDTEAFF.

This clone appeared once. In nucleotides, the CDR3 is TGTGCCAGCAGCTTTGGCAGGGGGGAGACCCAGTACTTC. The encoded protein is CASSFGRGETQYF. This chain links TRBV11-3 with TRBJ2-5; TRBD1 aligns across 7 bases. V lost 3 bases to trimming and J lost 5 bases; unmatched junction nucleotides: 3. The germline V gene encodes CDR1 SGHNT and CDR2 YENEEA. CDR3 length: 13 residues.

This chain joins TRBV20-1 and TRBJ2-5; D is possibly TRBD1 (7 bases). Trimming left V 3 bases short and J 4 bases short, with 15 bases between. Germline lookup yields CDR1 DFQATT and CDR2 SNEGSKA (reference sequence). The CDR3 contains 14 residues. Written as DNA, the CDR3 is TGCAGTGCTAGTGCAGGGGGAGGACGAGAGACCCAGTACTTC. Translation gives CSASAGGGRETQYF.

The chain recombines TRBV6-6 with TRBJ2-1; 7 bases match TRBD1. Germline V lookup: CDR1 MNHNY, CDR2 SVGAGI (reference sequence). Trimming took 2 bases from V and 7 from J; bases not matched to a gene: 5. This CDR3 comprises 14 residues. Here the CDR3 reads CASSYKGAENEQFF. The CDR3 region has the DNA TGTGCCAGCAGTTACAAGGGGGCGGAAAATGAGCAGTTCTTC.

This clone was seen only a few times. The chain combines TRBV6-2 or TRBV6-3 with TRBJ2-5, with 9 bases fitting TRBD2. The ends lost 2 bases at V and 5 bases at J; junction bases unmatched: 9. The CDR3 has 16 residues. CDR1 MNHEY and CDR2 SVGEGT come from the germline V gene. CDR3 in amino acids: CASSYEGGGAVETQYF. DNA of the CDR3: TGTGCCAGCAGTTACGAAGGCGGGGGGGCGGTTGAGACCCAGTACTTC.

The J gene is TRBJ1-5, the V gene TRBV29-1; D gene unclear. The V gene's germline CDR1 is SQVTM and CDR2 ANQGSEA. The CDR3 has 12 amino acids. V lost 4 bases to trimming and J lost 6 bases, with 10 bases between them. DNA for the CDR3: TGCAGCGTTGGTGGATCGGGTCAGCCCCAGCATTTT. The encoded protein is CSVGGSGQPQHF.

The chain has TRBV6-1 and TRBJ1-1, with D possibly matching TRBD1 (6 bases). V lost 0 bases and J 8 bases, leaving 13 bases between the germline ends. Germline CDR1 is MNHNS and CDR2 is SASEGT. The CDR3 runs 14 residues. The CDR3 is CASSEALQGGEAFF. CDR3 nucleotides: TGTGCCAGCAGTGAAGCGCTACAGGGAGGGGAAGCTTTCTTT.

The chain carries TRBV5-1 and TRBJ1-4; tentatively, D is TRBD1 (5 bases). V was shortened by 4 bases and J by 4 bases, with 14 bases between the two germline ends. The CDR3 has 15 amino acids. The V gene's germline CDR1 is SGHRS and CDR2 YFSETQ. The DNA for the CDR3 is TGCGCCAGCAGCACTCAGGGTCATCATAATGAAAAACTGTTTTTT. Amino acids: CASSTQGHHNEKLFF.

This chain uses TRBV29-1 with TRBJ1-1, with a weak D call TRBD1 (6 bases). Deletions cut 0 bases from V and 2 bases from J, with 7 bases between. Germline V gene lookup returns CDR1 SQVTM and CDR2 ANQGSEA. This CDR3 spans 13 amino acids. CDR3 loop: CSVEEQGNTEAFF. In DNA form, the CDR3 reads TGCAGCGTTGAAGAACAGGGAAACACTGAAGCTTTCTTT.